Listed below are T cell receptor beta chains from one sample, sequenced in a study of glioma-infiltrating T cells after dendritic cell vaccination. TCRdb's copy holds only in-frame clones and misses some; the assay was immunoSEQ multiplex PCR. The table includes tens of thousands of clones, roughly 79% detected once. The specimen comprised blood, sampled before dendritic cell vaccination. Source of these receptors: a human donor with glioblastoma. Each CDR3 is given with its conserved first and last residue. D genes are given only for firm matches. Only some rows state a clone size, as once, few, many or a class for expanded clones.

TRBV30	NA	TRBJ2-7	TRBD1	CAWSLPRDRGSYEQYF	TGTGCCTGGAGTCTTCCCCGGGACAGGGGATCCTACGAGCAGTACTTC
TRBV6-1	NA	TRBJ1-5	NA	CASSGTHSNQPQHF	TGTGCCAGCAGTGGAACACATAGCAATCAGCCCCAGCATTTT
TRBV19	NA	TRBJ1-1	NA	CASSIAGQVTYEAFF	TGTGCCAGTAGTATAGCAGGGCAGGTAACCTATGAAGCTTTCTTT
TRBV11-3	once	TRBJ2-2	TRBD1	CASSLGSSGTGGTGELFF	TGTGCCAGCAGCTTGGGGTCTTCCGGGACAGGGGGCACCGGGGAGCTGTTTTTT
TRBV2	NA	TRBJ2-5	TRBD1	CASRKTGGQETQYF	TGTGCCAGCAGGAAGACAGGGGGCCAAGAGACCCAGTACTTC
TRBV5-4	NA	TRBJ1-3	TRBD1	CASSGTGSGNTIYF	TGTGCCAGCAGCGGGACAGGGTCTGGAAACACCATATATTTT
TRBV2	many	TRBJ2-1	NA	CASGLGGLSYNEQFF	TGTGCCAGCGGGCTCGGGGGTCTCTCCTACAATGAGCAGTTCTTC
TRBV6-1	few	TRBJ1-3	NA	CASSDGQIIGNTIYF	TGTGCCAGCAGTGATGGGCAGATTATCGGAAACACCATATATTTT
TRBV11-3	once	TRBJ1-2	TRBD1	CASSPGQGNRNYGYTF	TGTGCCAGCAGCCCAGGACAGGGGAATCGGAACTATGGCTACACCTTC
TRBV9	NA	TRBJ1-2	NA	CASTGGGHRGIYGYTF	TGTGCCAGCACCGGGGGGGGCCACAGAGGAATCTATGGCTACACCTTC
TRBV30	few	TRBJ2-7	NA	CAWSRTGSSYEQYF	TGTGCCTGGAGTAGGACTGGGAGCTCCTACGAGCAGTACTTC
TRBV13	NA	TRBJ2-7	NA	CASSLGASVGEQYF	TGTGCCAGCAGCTTAGGGGCTAGCGTGGGGGAGCAGTACTTC
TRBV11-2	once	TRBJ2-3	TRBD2	CASSSKPGLAGVTDTQYF	TGTGCCAGCAGCTCCAAACCCGGACTAGCGGGGGTGACAGATACGCAGTATTTT
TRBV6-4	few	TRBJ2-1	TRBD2	CASSVTSGGYNEQFF	TGTGCCAGCAGTGTGACTAGCGGGGGGTACAATGAGCAGTTCTTC
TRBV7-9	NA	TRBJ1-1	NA	CASGPGAGYQAFF	TGTGCCAGCGGTCCAGGTGCAGGCTACCAAGCTTTCTTT
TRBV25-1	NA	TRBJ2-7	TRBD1	CASSAVWGQGEFYEQYF	TGTGCCAGCAGTGCAGTGTGGGGACAGGGGGAGTTCTACGAGCAGTACTTC
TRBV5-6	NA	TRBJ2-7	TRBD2	CASSLYGGGPQPKYF	TGTGCCAGCAGCTTGTACGGGGGGGGGCCCCAGCCGAAGTACTTC
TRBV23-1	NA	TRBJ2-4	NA	CASSQCMCGRAKNIQYF	TGCGCCAGCAGTCAATGTATGTGTGGGAGGGCCAAAAACATTCAGTACTTC
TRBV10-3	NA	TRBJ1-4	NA	CAISAELNNEKLFF	TGTGCCATCAGTGCTGAGTTAAATAATGAAAAACTGTTTTTT
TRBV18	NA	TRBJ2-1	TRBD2	CASSPPSAGGGNEQFF	TGTGCCAGCTCACCACCTTCAGCGGGGGGGGGCAATGAGCAGTTCTTC
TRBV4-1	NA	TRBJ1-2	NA	CASSQQGNGYTF	TGCGCCAGCAGCCAACAGGGGAATGGCTACACCTTC
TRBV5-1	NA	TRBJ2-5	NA	CASSKDSSLHF	TGCGCCAGCAGTAAGGACTCCTCCCTGCACTTC
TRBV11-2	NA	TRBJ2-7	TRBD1	CASSLDHDRGDRATYEQYF	TGTGCCAGCAGCTTAGATCACGACAGGGGGGACAGGGCTACCTACGAGCAGTACTTC
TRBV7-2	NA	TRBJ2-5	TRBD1	CASSPQNRGLETQYF	TGTGCCAGCAGCCCCCAGAACAGGGGGCTCGAGACCCAGTACTTC
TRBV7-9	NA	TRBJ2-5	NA	CASSFPGGETQYF	TGTGCCAGCAGCTTCCCTGGGGGCGAGACCCAGTACTTC
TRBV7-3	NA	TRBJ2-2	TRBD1	CASSLLTRDRGRSGELFF	TGTGCCAGCAGCTTGCTAACAAGGGACAGGGGCAGGTCAGGGGAGCTGTTTTTT
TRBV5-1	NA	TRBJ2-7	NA	CASSLEGSRDEQYF	TGCGCCAGCAGCTTGGAAGGGTCGCGGGACGAGCAGTACTTC
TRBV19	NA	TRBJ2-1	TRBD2	CASSPGLAGGQSPHEQFF	TGTGCCAGTAGCCCGGGACTAGCGGGGGGGCAATCCCCCCATGAGCAGTTCTTC
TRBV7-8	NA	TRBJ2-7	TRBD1	CASSLPGQGIYEQYF	TGTGCCAGCAGCTTACCGGGACAGGGAATATACGAGCAGTACTTC